Listed here are 7 T cell receptor beta chains from one sample, sequenced in a study of beta chain features in type 1 diabetes. Reverse transcription of all isolated RNA meant that expressed TCRB transcripts were sequenced. TCRdb keeps only in-frame clones here, not all; method: immunoSEQ multiplex PCR. The sample records roughly 150,000 clones, approximately 7.9% being singletons. No cognate antigen is known for these TCRs. General study findings and limits: Shortening that was moderate but significant affected the TCRB CDR3s of Type 1 diabetes patients in all four CD4+ subsets.

Sequenced sample: central memory CD4+ T cells from blood. These receptors all come from a man aged 18 to 30 with type 1 diabetes.

This clone has just a few counts. CDR3 in DNA: TGTGCCAGTACCCATCTAGCGGGAGGCTACAATGAGCAGTTCTTC. This sequence encodes CASTHLAGGYNEQFF. The chain couples TRBV19 to TRBJ2-1; 11 bases fit TRBD2. Losses at the gene ends were 7 bases for V and 3 bases for J; bases not matched to a gene: 5. CDR3 length equals 15 residues. Germline V gene data show CDR1 as LNHDA and CDR2 as SQIVND (reference sequence). The full variable domain, its missing parts supplied by reference TRBV19 and TRBJ2-1, is DGGITQSPKYLFRKEGQNVTLSCEQNLNHDAMYWYRQDPGQGLRLIYYSQIVNDFQKGDIAEGYSVSREKKESFPLTVTSAQKNPTAFYLCASTHLAGGYNEQFFGPGTRLTVL.

This clone has just a few counts. The chain combines TRBV11-2 with TRBJ2-1; D might be TRBD1 (6 bases). Germline V lookup: CDR1 SGHAT, CDR2 FQNNGV. Trimming stripped 1 base from V and 7 bases from J, with 17 bases between. The CDR3 totals 16 residues. The CDR3 bases are TGTGCCAGCAGCTTAGTTACGGGCCAGGGGTCGAATGAGCAGTTCTTC. Its protein product is CASSLVTGQGSNEQFF.

This clone was detected only a few times. V is TRBV27 and J is TRBJ1-2; D not resolved. This CDR3 contains 14 residues. Germline assignment: CDR1 MNHEY and CDR2 SMNVEV (reference sequence). V lost 6 bases to trimming and J lost 6 bases, with 17 bases between them. CDR3 in amino acids: CASRPSTVRHGYTF. For the CDR3, the DNA is TGTGCCAGCAGACCATCGACTGTGAGACATGGCTACACCTTC.

This clone was counted only a few times. The V call is TRBV29-1, the J call TRBJ2-1; D gene ambiguous. The V end was cut by 2 bases, the J end by 4 bases, with 15 bases between. The germline V gene has CDR1 SQVTM and CDR2 ANQGSEA. The CDR3 sequence is 15 residues long. CDR3 protein: CSVELSPRAYNEQFF. The CDR3 DNA is TGCAGCGTTGAATTATCCCCCCGAGCATACAATGAGCAGTTCTTC.

This clone turned up a few times. The V and J genes are TRBV18 and TRBJ1-2, with D possibly TRBD1 on 6 matching bases. The V gene lost 3 bases and the J gene lost 1 base, with 9 bases spanning the gap. The germline V gene has CDR1 KGHSH and CDR2 LQKENI. The CDR3 is 14 amino acids. The CDR3 DNA reads as TGTGCCAGCTCACCGGCAGGGGATAACTATGGCTACACCTTC. It specifies CASSPAGDNYGYTF.

This clone was seen a few times. CDR3 DNA sequence: TGTGCCAGCAGCACTTACCGGGACTTTTTCTCCTACAATGAGCAGTTCTTC. Translated: CASSTYRDFFSYNEQFF. V usage is TRBV7-2 and J usage is TRBJ2-1; the D gene is possibly TRBD2 (6 bases). The CDR3 totals 17 residues. Looked up from germline, CDR1 is SGHTA and CDR2 is FQGNSA. The V end lost 5 bases, the J end lost 0 bases, and 17 bases lay between the germline ends.

This clone was observed at least ten times. One end of the junction varies from germline; a read error may be responsible. This CDR3 is CASTQSVTSGRGNEQFF. The CDR3 DNA is TGCGCCAGCACCCAATCCGTGACTAGCGGGAGAGGAAATGAGCAGTTCTTC. The chain combines TRBV4-1 with TRBJ2-1; 12 bases are a match to TRBD2. This CDR3 comprises 17 residues. Germline V gene data show CDR1 as MGHRA and CDR2 as YSYEKL.